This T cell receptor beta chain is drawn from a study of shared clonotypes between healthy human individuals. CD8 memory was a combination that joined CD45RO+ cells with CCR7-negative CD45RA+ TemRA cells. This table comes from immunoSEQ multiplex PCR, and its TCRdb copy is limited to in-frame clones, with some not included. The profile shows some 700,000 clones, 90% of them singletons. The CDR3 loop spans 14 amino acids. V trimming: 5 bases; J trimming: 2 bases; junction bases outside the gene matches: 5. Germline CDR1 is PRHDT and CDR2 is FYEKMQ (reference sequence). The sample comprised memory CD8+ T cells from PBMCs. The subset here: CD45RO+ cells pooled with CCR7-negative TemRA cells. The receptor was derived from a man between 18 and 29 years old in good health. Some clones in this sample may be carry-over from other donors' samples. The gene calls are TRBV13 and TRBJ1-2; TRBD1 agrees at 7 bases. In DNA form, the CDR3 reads TGTGCCAGCAGCCCGAACAGGGGAAACTATGGCTACACCTTC. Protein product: CASSPNRGNYGYTF. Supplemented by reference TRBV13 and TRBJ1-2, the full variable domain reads AAGVIQSPRHLIKEKRETATLKCYPIPRHDTVYWYQQGPGQDPQFLISFYEKMQSDKGSIPDRFSAQQFSDYHSELNMSSLELGDSALYFCASSPNRGNYGYTFGSGTRLTVV.